This is a list of T cell receptor beta chains from one sample in a study of TIL therapy for anti-PD-1-resistant metastatic lung cancer. Method: immunoSEQ multiplex PCR; TCRdb's copy keeps in-frame clones and lacks some. The table includes about 47,000 clones, 80% to 90% detected once. This specimen consisted of blood, obtained at baseline. These receptors were obtained from a person between 25 and 79 years old with non-small cell lung cancer. CDR3s include the opening cysteine and the closing phenylalanine or tryptophan. Fields, in order: CDR3 DNA, CDR3 protein, clone size, D gene, J gene, V gene. The D gene is left open where the match is weak. The listing skips clone size in some rows; elsewhere it reads once, few, many or a size class.

TGTGCCAGCAGCCAGAGCGGGAGCACAGATACGCAGTATTTT	CASSQSGSTDTQYF	.	.	TRBJ2-3	TRBV7-3
TGTGCCAGCAACGGGGCGTTAGGGGCCAACGTCCTGACTTTC	CASNGALGANVLTF	.	.	TRBJ2-6	TRBV28
TGTGCCAGCAGTTACAGGGAGACAGGGGGACCCTACGAGCAGTACTTC	CASSYRETGGPYEQYF	.	TRBD1	TRBJ2-7	TRBV6-5
TGCGCCAGCAGCCAAGGCCCCCCCGGGACAGGAGGTACAGATACGCAGTATTTT	CASSQGPPGTGGTDTQYF	.	TRBD1	TRBJ2-3	TRBV4-1
TGTGCCAGCAGCTCAGGGACAACCGCCCATTTCAATCAGCCCCAGCATTTT	CASSSGTTAHFNQPQHF	few	.	TRBJ1-5	TRBV7-9
TGTGCCAGCGGAGGAAATTCACCCCTCCACTTT	CASGGNSPLHF	.	.	TRBJ1-6	TRBV28
TGTGCCAGCAGCCGAGGGTTTCGGGACAGCGGGACCGGGGAGCTGTTTTTT	CASSRGFRDSGTGELFF	.	.	TRBJ2-2	TRBV11-3
TGTGCCAGCCGTATAGCGGGGGGGCCCCAAGAGACCCAGTACTTC	CASRIAGGPQETQYF	.	TRBD2	TRBJ2-5	TRBV2
TGCGCCAGCGAAGGGACAGGGGGAGCGGGGACCCAGTACTTC	CASEGTGGAGTQYF	once	TRBD1	TRBJ2-5	TRBV5-1
TGTGCCAGCAGTTGGGCTAGCGGGGGGGGCCCAGATACGCAGTATTTT	CASSWASGGGPDTQYF	.	TRBD2	TRBJ2-3	TRBV28
TGTGCCAGCAGTTTACAGCAGGTGTACGAGCAGTACTTC	CASSLQQVYEQYF	.	.	TRBJ2-7	TRBV28
TGTGCCATCACGGAGCCAGGCAAGAACACTGAAGCTTTCTTT	CAITEPGKNTEAFF	once	.	TRBJ1-1	TRBV10-3
TGTGCCAGCAGTTTAGGGGGGGGGCAGTTCTTC	CASSLGGGQFF	.	TRBD2	TRBJ2-1	TRBV27
TGTGCCAGCAGCCAAGGAGGGGCAGGGGACTACGCCGAGGAGACCCAGTACTTC	CASSQGGAGDYAEETQYF	.	.	TRBJ2-5	TRBV4-2
TGTGCCAGCAGCTTAGGTCCCAGCTCCTACGAGCAGTACTTC	CASSLGPSSYEQYF	.	.	TRBJ2-7	TRBV7-2
TGTGCCAGCAGTTACTCGAGGGGCTCCCATAATTCACCCCTCCACTTT	CASSYSRGSHNSPLHF	.	.	TRBJ1-6	TRBV6-5
TGTGCCAGCAGCCCAGGGGGCGGGCAGCCCCAGCATTTT	CASSPGGGQPQHF	.	TRBD1	TRBJ1-5	TRBV7-2
TGTGCCAGCTCACCACCGTGGGCGGGAGGGCATCATTGCGAGCAGTACTTC	CASSPPWAGGHHCEQYF	.	TRBD2	TRBJ2-7	TRBV18
TGTGCCTGGAGTCGATCCTATGGCTACACCTTC	CAWSRSYGYTF	.	.	TRBJ1-2	TRBV30
TGTGCCAGCAGTCTGCGGGGGAGCTCTGGAAACACCATATATTTT	CASSLRGSSGNTIYF	.	.	TRBJ1-3	TRBV28
TGTGCCAGCAGCTTGGGCGGGACGACGGATGAGCAGTTCTTC	CASSLGGTTDEQFF	.	.	TRBJ2-1	TRBV11-2
TGTGCTAGTGGTTCCGCGGGGTTCCCAGAGACCCAGTACTTC	CASGSAGFPETQYF	.	.	TRBJ2-5	TRBV12-5
TGTGCCAGCAGCCGGACGGAGGGCTATGGCTACACCTTC	CASSRTEGYGYTF	.	.	TRBJ1-2	TRBV11-2
TGTGCCAGCATGCCGGGACGCAGTTACAATGAGCAGTTCTTC	CASMPGRSYNEQFF	.	.	TRBJ2-1	TRBV2
TGTGCCAGCAGTTACCCGGCGACGAGCTCCTACGAGCAGTACTTC	CASSYPATSSYEQYF	once	.	TRBJ2-7	TRBV6-2/TRBV6-3
TGTGCCAGCAGCCATGTACGAGCTTTCTTT	CASSHVRAFF	once	.	TRBJ1-1	TRBV7-8
TGTGCCAGCTCGGCGGGGGGCATGGATACGCAGTATTTT	CASSAGGMDTQYF	.	TRBD2	TRBJ2-3	TRBV18